This TCR beta chain was retrieved from a study of T cells in Graves' hyperthyroidism and ophthalmopathy. Study-wide findings and caveats: Most expanded thyroid clonotypes above 0.001 also appeared in blood. Median prediction lead before ophthalmopathy onset was 6.5 months with the model.

Graves' hyperthyroidism without ophthalmopathy progression within 18 months was termed stable. Each diagnosis was grounded in clinical symptoms, serum thyroxine and TRAb, thyroid ultrasound, and orbital computed tomography. V was clipped by 2 bases and J by 6 bases, with 7 bases between them. The CDR3 is made up of 12 amino acids. Germline CDR1 LGHDT, CDR2 YNNKEL (reference sequence). TCR beta CDR3 sequences were amplified from RNA transcripts. HTBI primers drove first-round RT-PCR of the TCR CDR3. MiXCR was run by TCRdb on the multiplex PCR reads, yielding one entry per CDR3 protein. The data contain under 350,000 distinct CDR3 sequences, 18% of them seen just once; the ten biggest clones take up approximately 49%. This clonotype was detected ten times or more. Its antigen remains unknown.

The chain has TRBV3-1 and TRBJ1-2; possible D gene TRBD1, 6 bases. The TCR originated in a woman in her fifties or sixties with Graves' hyperthyroidism. The sample comprised blood. The CDR3 loop reads CASSQRQDGYTF. CDR3 sequence (DNA): TGTGCCAGCAGCCAAAGACAGGATGGCTACACCTTC. Variable domain in full (rest from reference TRBV3-1 and TRBJ1-2): DTAVSQTPKYLVTQMGNDKSIKCEQNLGHDTMYWYKQDSKKFLKIMFSYNNKELIINETVPNRFSPKSPDKAHLNLHINSLELGDSAVYFCASSQRQDGYTFGSGTRLTVV.